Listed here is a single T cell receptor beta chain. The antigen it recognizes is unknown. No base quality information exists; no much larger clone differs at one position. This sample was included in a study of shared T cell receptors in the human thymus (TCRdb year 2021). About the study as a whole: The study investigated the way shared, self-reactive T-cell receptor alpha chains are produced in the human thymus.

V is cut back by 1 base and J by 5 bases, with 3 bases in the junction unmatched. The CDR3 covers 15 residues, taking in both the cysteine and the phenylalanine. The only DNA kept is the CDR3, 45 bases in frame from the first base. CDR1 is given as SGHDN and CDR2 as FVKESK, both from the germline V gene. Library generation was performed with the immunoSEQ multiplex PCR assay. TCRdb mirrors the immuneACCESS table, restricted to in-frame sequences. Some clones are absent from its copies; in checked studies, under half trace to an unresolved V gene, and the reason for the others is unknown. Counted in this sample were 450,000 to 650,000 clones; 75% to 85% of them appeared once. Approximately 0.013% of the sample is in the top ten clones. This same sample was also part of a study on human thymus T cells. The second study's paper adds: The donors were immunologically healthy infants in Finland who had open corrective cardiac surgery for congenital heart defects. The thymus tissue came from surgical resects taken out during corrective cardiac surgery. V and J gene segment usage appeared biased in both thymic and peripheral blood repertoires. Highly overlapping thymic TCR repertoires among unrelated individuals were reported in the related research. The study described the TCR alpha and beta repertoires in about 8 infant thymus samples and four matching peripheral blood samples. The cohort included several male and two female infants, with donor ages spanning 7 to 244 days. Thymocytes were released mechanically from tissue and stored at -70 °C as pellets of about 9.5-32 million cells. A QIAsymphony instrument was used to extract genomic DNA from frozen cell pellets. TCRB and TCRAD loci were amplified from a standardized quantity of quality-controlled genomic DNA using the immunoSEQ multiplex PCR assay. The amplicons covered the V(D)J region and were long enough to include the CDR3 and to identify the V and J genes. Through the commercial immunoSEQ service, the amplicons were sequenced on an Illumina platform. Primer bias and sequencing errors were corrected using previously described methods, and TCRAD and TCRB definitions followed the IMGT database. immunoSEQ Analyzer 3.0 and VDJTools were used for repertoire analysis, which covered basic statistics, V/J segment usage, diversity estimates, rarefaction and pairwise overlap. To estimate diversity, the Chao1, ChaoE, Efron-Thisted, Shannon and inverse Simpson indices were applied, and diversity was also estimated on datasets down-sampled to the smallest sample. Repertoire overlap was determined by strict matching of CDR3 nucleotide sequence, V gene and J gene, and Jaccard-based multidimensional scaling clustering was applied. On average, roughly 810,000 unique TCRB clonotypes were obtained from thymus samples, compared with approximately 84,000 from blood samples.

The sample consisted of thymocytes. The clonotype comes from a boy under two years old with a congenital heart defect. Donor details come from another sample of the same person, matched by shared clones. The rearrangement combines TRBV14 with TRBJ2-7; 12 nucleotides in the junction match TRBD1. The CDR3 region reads CASSQVGQGANEQYF. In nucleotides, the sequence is TGTGCCAGCAGCCAAGTGGGACAGGGGGCGAACGAGCAGTACTTC.